This TCR beta chain was documented in a study of cytomegalovirus exposure and HLA in healthy donors. Study conclusions and caveats: Many donors shared some public TCRs, even though most TCR sequences were rare. Diagnosis of cytomegalovirus status made by the classifier reportedly showed high specificity and sensitivity. Subsequent analysis of the 100 to 150 validation repertoires found a tendency for first-cohort TCR clusters to co-occur.

Repertoires were generated with immunoSEQ multiplex PCR, while TCRdb's copy carries only in-frame clones and drops some. Of some 210,000 clones in the sample, roughly 87% are singletons; the top ten hold 1.5% to 2.5%. This clone was recorded a few times. Antigen specificity is unknown. From the roughly 110-subject validation cohort, which was separate from the roughly 620-subject first cohort, the donors were drawn. The CDR3 loop spans 16 amino acids. V lost 4 bases to trimming and J lost 2 bases, with 15 bases between them. CDR1 is MGHRA, CDR2 YSYEKL, per germline. The sequenced sample consisted of PBMCs. This receptor was obtained from a woman between 18 and 29 years old in good health and CMV-seropositive. This chain uses TRBV4-1 with TRBJ1-5, with a weak D call TRBD1 (5 bases). CDR3 sequence (DNA): TGCGCCAGCAGCCTTAACACACAGGTGGGCAATCAGCCCCAGCATTTT. Translating gives CASSLNTQVGNQPQHF.